This is a list of T cell receptor beta chains from one sample in a study of OX40 agonist ivuxolimab in advanced cancers. Some clones are missing from TCRdb's copy, which holds only in-frame ones; the method was immunoSEQ multiplex PCR. The sample has about 40,000 clones; roughly 86% are singletons. Specimen: CD4+ or CD8+ T cells sorted from blood, collected in a trial of the OX40 agonist ivuxolimab. The receptors come from an adult with an advanced solid tumor such as melanoma, head and neck, liver or kidney cancer. Both conserved end residues are part of each CDR3. A D gene is named only where the DNA matches it firmly. Some rows have no size entry. The others give once, few or many, or a class for an expanded clone.

v_call: TRBV18
cdr3_length: 16
clone_size: .
d_call: .
j_call: TRBJ2-7
cdr3_nt: TGTGCCAGCTCACCAGTTATTGAGACTAATCCTTCCGAGCAGTACTTC
cdr3_aa: CASSPVIETNPSEQYF

v_call: TRBV6-1
cdr3_length: 14
clone_size: .
d_call: TRBD1
j_call: TRBJ1-6
cdr3_nt: TGTGCCAGCTGGCCTGGACAGGGGAGATCACCTCTCCACTTT
cdr3_aa: CASWPGQGRSPLHF

v_call: TRBV5-5
cdr3_length: 15
clone_size: .
d_call: TRBD2
j_call: TRBJ2-7
cdr3_nt: TGTGCCAGCAGCTTGAGGACTAGCGGGAGCTACGAGCAGTACTTC
cdr3_aa: CASSLRTSGSYEQYF

v_call: TRBV2
cdr3_length: 17
clone_size: .
d_call: TRBD2
j_call: TRBJ2-6
cdr3_nt: TGTGCCAACCCACCGCGGGGGGGGACGTCTGGGGCCAACGTCCTGACTTTC
cdr3_aa: CANPPRGGTSGANVLTF

v_call: TRBV30
cdr3_length: 11
clone_size: .
d_call: .
j_call: TRBJ2-7
cdr3_nt: TGTGCCTGGAGTGGTACCTACGAGCAGTACTTC
cdr3_aa: CAWSGTYEQYF

v_call: TRBV18
cdr3_length: 14
clone_size: .
d_call: TRBD2
j_call: TRBJ2-1
cdr3_nt: TGTGCCAGCTCACCACTAACGGGACTAAATGAGCAGTTCTTC
cdr3_aa: CASSPLTGLNEQFF

v_call: TRBV21-1
cdr3_length: 14
clone_size: few
d_call: .
j_call: TRBJ2-7
cdr3_nt: TGTGCCAGCACCAAACAGGGGTTCTCCTACGAGCAGTACTTC
cdr3_aa: CASTKQGFSYEQYF

v_call: TRBV9
cdr3_length: 15
clone_size: .
d_call: .
j_call: TRBJ1-2
cdr3_nt: TGTGCCAGCAGCGTGGCGCGGACCTCCTTGTGGGGCTACACCTTC
cdr3_aa: CASSVARTSLWGYTF

v_call: TRBV4-3
cdr3_length: 14
clone_size: .
d_call: TRBD1
j_call: TRBJ2-7
cdr3_nt: TGCGCCAGCAGCCAAGTTGACAGGGGGCACGAGCAGTACTTC
cdr3_aa: CASSQVDRGHEQYF

v_call: TRBV28
cdr3_length: 18
clone_size: .
d_call: TRBD2
j_call: TRBJ2-1
cdr3_nt: TGTGCCAGCAGTTTCCCCGAGGAGGGAGCGGGAACCTACAATGAGCAGTTCTTC
cdr3_aa: CASSFPEEGAGTYNEQFF

v_call: TRBV7-6
cdr3_length: 21
clone_size: .
d_call: TRBD2
j_call: TRBJ2-1
cdr3_nt: TGTGCCAGCAGCTTACGGGGGGGACTAGCGGGAGGCCTAAGCTCCTACAATGAGCAGTTCTTC
cdr3_aa: CASSLRGGLAGGLSSYNEQFF

v_call: TRBV29-1
cdr3_length: 14
clone_size: .
d_call: .
j_call: TRBJ2-6
cdr3_nt: TGCAGCGTTGGGGGAAGATCTGGGGCCAACGTCCTGACTTTC
cdr3_aa: CSVGGRSGANVLTF

v_call: TRBV11-3
cdr3_length: 15
clone_size: .
d_call: .
j_call: TRBJ1-1
cdr3_nt: TGTGCCAGCAGCTACCCGGGCGGAACAGGGTTTGAAGCTTTCTTT
cdr3_aa: CASSYPGGTGFEAFF

v_call: TRBV7-2
cdr3_length: 14
clone_size: .
d_call: .
j_call: TRBJ2-1
cdr3_nt: TGTGCCAGCCCGGGGCCTGTATCCTACAATGAGCAGTTCTTC
cdr3_aa: CASPGPVSYNEQFF

v_call: TRBV5-1
cdr3_length: 17
clone_size: .
d_call: .
j_call: TRBJ2-2
cdr3_nt: TGCGCCAGCAGCTTGGTCGCTGGCGGGACGAGAACCGGGGAGCTGTTTTTT
cdr3_aa: CASSLVAGGTRTGELFF

v_call: TRBV29-1
cdr3_length: 12
clone_size: .
d_call: .
j_call: TRBJ1-1
cdr3_nt: TGCAGCGTTGCCGGGGGGAACACTGAAGCTTTCTTT
cdr3_aa: CSVAGGNTEAFF

v_call: TRBV11-1
cdr3_length: 15
clone_size: .
d_call: TRBD2
j_call: TRBJ2-5
cdr3_nt: TGTGCCAGCACCCAACTAGCGGGAGTTGTAGAGACCCAGTACTTC
cdr3_aa: CASTQLAGVVETQYF

v_call: TRBV7-3
cdr3_length: 13
clone_size: .
d_call: .
j_call: TRBJ2-6
cdr3_nt: TGTGCCAGCAGCTTAGGACATTTAAACGTCCTGACTTTC
cdr3_aa: CASSLGHLNVLTF

v_call: TRBV5-1
cdr3_length: 13
clone_size: .
d_call: TRBD2
j_call: TRBJ2-1
cdr3_nt: TGCGCCAGCAGTAGCGGGAGCTATAAGGAACAGTTCTTC
cdr3_aa: CASSSGSYKEQFF

v_call: TRBV27
cdr3_length: 13
clone_size: .
d_call: TRBD2
j_call: TRBJ2-1
cdr3_nt: TGTGCCAGCAGTCGGGGGGGGTACAATGAGCAGTTCTTC
cdr3_aa: CASSRGGYNEQFF

v_call: TRBV4-3
cdr3_length: 16
clone_size: once
d_call: .
j_call: TRBJ1-2
cdr3_nt: TGCGCCAGCAGCCAGGCTAGACAGGCGAGATGGGATGGCTACACCTTC
cdr3_aa: CASSQARQARWDGYTF

v_call: TRBV19
cdr3_length: 14
clone_size: .
d_call: .
j_call: TRBJ2-4
cdr3_nt: TGTGCCAGTCAGGGGGGGTACGGGCTTAACATTCAGTACTTC
cdr3_aa: CASQGGYGLNIQYF

v_call: TRBV27
cdr3_length: 16
clone_size: .
d_call: .
j_call: TRBJ1-1
cdr3_nt: TGTGCCAGCAGTTTACGCCAGGGCGCCATGAACACTGAAGCTTTCTTT
cdr3_aa: CASSLRQGAMNTEAFF

v_call: TRBV11-3
cdr3_length: 15
clone_size: .
d_call: TRBD1
j_call: TRBJ1-1
cdr3_nt: TGTGCCAGCAGCTTAGAAGCCGCAGGGGGCAATGAAGCTTTCTTT
cdr3_aa: CASSLEAAGGNEAFF

v_call: TRBV12-5
cdr3_length: 17
clone_size: .
d_call: .
j_call: TRBJ2-1
cdr3_nt: TGTGCTAGTGGTCCCCCCTCCCGAGCCAGAGCTCTAAATGGGCAGTTCTTC
cdr3_aa: CASGPPSRARALNGQFF

v_call: TRBV12-5
cdr3_length: 16
clone_size: .
d_call: TRBD2
j_call: TRBJ2-5
cdr3_nt: TGTGCTAGTGGCCCGGGACTAGCGGATACCCGGGAGACCCAGTACTTC
cdr3_aa: CASGPGLADTRETQYF

v_call: TRBV6-5
cdr3_length: 15
clone_size: .
d_call: TRBD1
j_call: TRBJ2-7
cdr3_nt: TGTGCCAGCAGTTACTCGTCGAGGGGGCGATACGAGCAGTACTTC
cdr3_aa: CASSYSSRGRYEQYF

v_call: TRBV6-6
cdr3_length: 13
clone_size: .
d_call: .
j_call: TRBJ2-1
cdr3_nt: TGTGCCAGCAGATCGATCGGGACCGATGAGCAGTTCTTC
cdr3_aa: CASRSIGTDEQFF

v_call: TRBV10-3
cdr3_length: 16
clone_size: .
d_call: TRBD2
j_call: TRBJ2-3
cdr3_nt: TGTGCCATCAGTGAGTCTCAGAGACTAGCTACAGATACGCAGTATTTT
cdr3_aa: CAISESQRLATDTQYF

v_call: TRBV14
cdr3_length: 13
clone_size: once
d_call: .
j_call: TRBJ1-2
cdr3_nt: TGTGCCAGCAGCCCCCCGGCCGTCTTGGGCTACACCTTC
cdr3_aa: CASSPPAVLGYTF